The 5 T cell receptor beta chains listed next were all sequenced from one sample in a study of beta chain features in type 1 diabetes. Findings of the study overall: Moderate but significant shortening of TCRB CDR3s was recorded in all four CD4+ subsets from Type 1 diabetes patients.

These receptors' antigens are unknown. The authors reverse transcribed all of the isolated RNA, so sequencing captured expressed TCRB transcripts. Assay used: immunoSEQ multiplex PCR; TCRdb lists only in-frame clones, some missing. The sample lists 250,000 to 300,000 clones, 13% to 15% seen once, with around 0.016% in the top ten. Sequenced material: naive CD4+ T cells from blood. The receptors shown here come from a man aged 25-45 years with type 1 diabetes.

V gene TRBV4-3 combines with J gene TRBJ2-1; 13 bases are a match to TRBD2. V dropped 4 bases and J dropped 7; count of bases not matched to a gene: 7. CDR1 is LGHNA, CDR2 YSLEER, per germline. The CDR3 length is 16 residues. The CDR3 DNA is TGCGCCAGCAGCCGATGGACTAGCGGGAGAATGAATGAGCAGTTCTTC. Translation gives CASSRWTSGRMNEQFF.

The chain is built from TRBV6-5 and TRBJ1-1, with D maybe TRBD1 (6 bases). The CDR3 covers 12 residues. V lost 8 bases, J lost 2 bases, and 9 bases lay in between. Germline CDR1 MNHEY, CDR2 SVGAGI. In nucleotides, the CDR3 is TGTGCCAGCGGGGGACACAACACTGAAGCTTTCTTT. It translates to CASGGHNTEAFF.

This chain joins TRBV7-2 and TRBJ1-5; D may be TRBD1 (6 bases). Trimming pared 0 bases from V and 7 bases from J, leaving 10 bases between. The V gene's germline CDR1 is SGHTA and CDR2 FQGNSA. This CDR3 contains 14 residues. This CDR3 reads CASSLADSQQPQHF. The CDR3 coding sequence is TGTGCCAGCAGCTTAGCGGACAGCCAACAGCCCCAGCATTTT.

The J gene is TRBJ2-7, the V gene TRBV25-1, with 8 bases fitting TRBD2. The length of the CDR3 is 16 residues. J gave up 0 bases and V 3 bases, and 7 bases lay outside the gene matches. Germline assignment: CDR1 MGHDK and CDR2 SYGVNS. This CDR3 reads CASSDPAGGGSYEQYF. The DNA for the CDR3 is TGTGCCAGCAGTGATCCGGCGGGAGGTGGCTCCTACGAGCAGTACTTC.

The J gene is TRBJ2-4, the V gene TRBV5-1, with 7 bases lining up with TRBD1. Trimming removed 4 bases from V and 3 bases from J; junction bases left unmatched: 1. The germline V gene encodes CDR1 SGHRS and CDR2 YFSETQ. The CDR3 is made up of 13 amino acids. The CDR3 region is CASSGDSKNIQYF. The CDR3 DNA is TGCGCCAGCAGCGGGGACAGCAAAAACATTCAGTACTTC.